This T cell receptor (beta chain) was sequenced in a study of read filtering for tumor transcriptome and immune sequencing. Points from the study as a whole: Roughly 82% of IR-seq clonotypes had a single read, yet these held roughly 3.8% of reads. Without single-read clonotypes, shared clonotype proportions correlated more between IR-seq and RNA-seq.

From approximately 430 ng of RNA, a library with molecular barcoded alpha/delta and beta/gamma adaptors was made. TCRdb reprocessed the reads via MiXCR and lists one record per CDR3 protein. The sample records over 90,000 distinct CDR3 sequences, around a fifth being singletons. The CDR3 loop spans 14 amino acids. V was cut by 3 bases and J by 5 bases, with 13 bases left in between. Germline V gives CDR1 SNHLY, CDR2 FYNNEI. This clonotype turned up a few times. Its cognate antigen is unknown. The sequenced material came from a population of CD138-negative cells sorted from bone marrow. The receptor was isolated from a donor over 35 with multiple myeloma. The chain couples TRBV2 to TRBJ1-1; maybe TRBD1 (6 bases). This CDR3 is CASSDEGGGTEAFF. DNA of the CDR3: TGTGCCAGCAGTGACGAGGGGGGGGGTACTGAAGCTTTCTTT.